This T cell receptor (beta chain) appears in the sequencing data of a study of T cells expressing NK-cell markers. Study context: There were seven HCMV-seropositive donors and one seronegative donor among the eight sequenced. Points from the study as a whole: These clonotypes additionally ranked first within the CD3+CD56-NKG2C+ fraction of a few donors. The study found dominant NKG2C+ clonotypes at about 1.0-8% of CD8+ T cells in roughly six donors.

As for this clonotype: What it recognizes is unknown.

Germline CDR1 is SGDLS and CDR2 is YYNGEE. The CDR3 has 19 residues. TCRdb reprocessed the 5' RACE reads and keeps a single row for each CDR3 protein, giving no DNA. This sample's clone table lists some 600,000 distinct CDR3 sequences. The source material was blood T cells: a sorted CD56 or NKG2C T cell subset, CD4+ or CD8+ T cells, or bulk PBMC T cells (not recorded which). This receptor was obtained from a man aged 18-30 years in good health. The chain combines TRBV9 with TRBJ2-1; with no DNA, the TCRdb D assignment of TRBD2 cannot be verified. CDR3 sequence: CASSVAGLVGGGSYNEQFF.